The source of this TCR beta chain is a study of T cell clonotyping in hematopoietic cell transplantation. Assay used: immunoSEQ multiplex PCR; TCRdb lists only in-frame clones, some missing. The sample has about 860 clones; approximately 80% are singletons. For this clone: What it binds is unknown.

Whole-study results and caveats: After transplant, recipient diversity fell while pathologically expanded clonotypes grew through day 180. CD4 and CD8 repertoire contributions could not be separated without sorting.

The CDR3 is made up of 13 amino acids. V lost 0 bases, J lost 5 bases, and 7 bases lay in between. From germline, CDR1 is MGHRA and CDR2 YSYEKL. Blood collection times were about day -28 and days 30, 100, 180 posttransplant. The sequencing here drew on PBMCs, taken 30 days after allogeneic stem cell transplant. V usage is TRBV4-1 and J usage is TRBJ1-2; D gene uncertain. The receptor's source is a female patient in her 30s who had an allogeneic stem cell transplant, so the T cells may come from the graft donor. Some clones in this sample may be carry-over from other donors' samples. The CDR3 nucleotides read TGCGCCAGCAGCCAAGAATCGGCGTATGGCTACACCTTC. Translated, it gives CASSQESAYGYTF.